Listed below are T cell receptor beta chains from one sample, sequenced in a study of blood T cell repertoires in COVID-19. TCRdb's copy holds only in-frame clones and misses some; the assay was immunoSEQ multiplex PCR. This table has 300,000 or so clones, about 85% appearing once. Material for sequencing was PBMCs or T cells enriched from blood (not recorded which). These receptors originate from a woman between 25 and 40 years old who had recovered from COVID-19. Each CDR3 is given with its conserved first and last residue. The order of the fields is V gene, clone size, D gene, J gene, CDR3 protein, CDR3 DNA. The D gene is left open where the match is weak. The size entry is marked missing in some rows and otherwise reads once, few, many or a size class.

v_gene: TRBV20-1; abundance: .; d_gene: .; j_gene: TRBJ1-1; CDR3aa: CSARDSEAFF; CDR3nt: TGCAGTGCTAGAGACTCGGAAGCTTTCTTT
v_gene: TRBV19; abundance: .; d_gene: TRBD1; j_gene: TRBJ1-1; CDR3aa: CATSDRPNTEAFF; CDR3nt: TGTGCCACCTCGGACAGGCCGAACACTGAAGCTTTCTTT
v_gene: TRBV5-6; abundance: once; d_gene: TRBD1; j_gene: TRBJ1-4; CDR3aa: CASSLRAGGFEKLFF; CDR3nt: TGTGCCAGCAGCTTACGAGCAGGGGGCTTTGAAAAACTGTTTTTT
v_gene: TRBV18; abundance: .; d_gene: .; j_gene: TRBJ2-2; CDR3aa: CASSPLNTGELFF; CDR3nt: TGTGCCAGCTCACCACTAAACACCGGGGAGCTGTTTTTT
v_gene: TRBV11-2; abundance: .; d_gene: TRBD2; j_gene: TRBJ2-2; CDR3aa: CASSPRGVAGGRNTGELFF; CDR3nt: TGTGCCAGCAGCCCACGGGGGGTAGCGGGGGGCCGTAACACCGGGGAGCTGTTTTTT
v_gene: TRBV2; abundance: .; d_gene: .; j_gene: TRBJ1-5; CDR3aa: CASSGGGKPQHF; CDR3nt: TGTGCCAGCAGTGGGGGAGGGAAGCCCCAGCATTTT
v_gene: TRBV18; abundance: .; d_gene: .; j_gene: TRBJ1-6; CDR3aa: CASSPSGWKNSPLHF; CDR3nt: TGTGCCAGCTCACCGTCAGGATGGAAAAATTCACCCCTCCACTTT
v_gene: TRBV9; abundance: .; d_gene: .; j_gene: TRBJ2-7; CDR3aa: CASSASAGNYEQYF; CDR3nt: TGTGCCAGCAGCGCTTCCGCAGGGAACTACGAGCAGTACTTC
v_gene: TRBV7-9; abundance: .; d_gene: TRBD1; j_gene: TRBJ1-2; CDR3aa: CASTIAQGANYGYTF; CDR3nt: TGTGCCAGCACCATAGCCCAGGGGGCAAACTATGGCTACACCTTC
v_gene: TRBV19; abundance: once; d_gene: .; j_gene: TRBJ1-1; CDR3aa: CASSMRANTEAFF; CDR3nt: TGTGCCAGTAGTATGAGGGCGAACACTGAAGCTTTCTTT
v_gene: TRBV3-1/TRBV3-2; abundance: .; d_gene: .; j_gene: TRBJ2-1; CDR3aa: CASSQVYGGNEQFF; CDR3nt: TGTGCCAGCAGCCAAGTTTACGGGGGCAATGAGCAGTTCTTC
v_gene: TRBV12-3/TRBV12-4; abundance: .; d_gene: .; j_gene: TRBJ1-6; CDR3aa: CASSDRSNSPLHF; CDR3nt: TGTGCCAGCAGCGACAGATCTAATTCACCCCTCCACTTT
v_gene: TRBV6-2/TRBV6-3; abundance: .; d_gene: .; j_gene: TRBJ1-3; CDR3aa: CASSTDRPGGLSGNTIYF; CDR3nt: TGTGCCAGCAGTACCGACAGGCCGGGGGGCCTCTCTGGAAACACCATATATTTT
v_gene: TRBV7-3; abundance: .; d_gene: TRBD2; j_gene: TRBJ2-6; CDR3aa: CASSSAGSGANVLTF; CDR3nt: TGTGCCAGCAGCTCAGCGGGGTCAGGGGCCAACGTCCTGACTTTC
v_gene: TRBV7-9; abundance: .; d_gene: .; j_gene: TRBJ1-4; CDR3aa: CASSSGFEKLFF; CDR3nt: TGTGCCAGCAGCTCCGGGTTCGAAAAACTGTTTTTT
v_gene: TRBV18; abundance: .; d_gene: .; j_gene: TRBJ1-2; CDR3aa: CASSPSIDFTGDGYTF; CDR3nt: TGTGCCAGCTCACCAAGTATCGATTTCACGGGAGATGGCTACACCTTC
v_gene: TRBV25-1; abundance: .; d_gene: .; j_gene: TRBJ2-7; CDR3aa: CASSVHGTGVYEQYF; CDR3nt: TGTGCCAGCAGTGTTCACGGGACTGGTGTCTACGAGCAGTACTTC
v_gene: TRBV19; abundance: once; d_gene: .; j_gene: TRBJ2-2; CDR3aa: CASSIVGTRVTGELFF; CDR3nt: TGTGCCAGTAGTATAGTCGGGACACGTGTCACCGGGGAGCTGTTTTTT
v_gene: TRBV11-2; abundance: .; d_gene: .; j_gene: TRBJ2-5; CDR3aa: CASSPPAGTGETQYF; CDR3nt: TGTGCCAGCAGCCCTCCTGCGGGGACCGGGGAGACCCAGTACTTC
v_gene: TRBV19; abundance: .; d_gene: TRBD2; j_gene: TRBJ2-7; CDR3aa: CASNAGGSYEQYF; CDR3nt: TGTGCCAGTAATGCGGGGGGCTCCTACGAGCAGTACTTC
v_gene: TRBV29-1; abundance: .; d_gene: .; j_gene: TRBJ1-1; CDR3aa: CSVENIEAFF; CDR3nt: TGCAGCGTTGAAAATATTGAAGCTTTCTTT
v_gene: TRBV7-9; abundance: .; d_gene: .; j_gene: TRBJ1-2; CDR3aa: CASSPAMTALTYGYTF; CDR3nt: TGTGCCAGCAGCCCCGCGATGACAGCTCTAACCTATGGCTACACCTTC
v_gene: TRBV5-4; abundance: .; d_gene: .; j_gene: TRBJ2-2; CDR3aa: CASSLGGATGELFF; CDR3nt: TGTGCCAGCAGCTTGGGGGGAGCCACCGGGGAGCTGTTTTTT
v_gene: TRBV12-3/TRBV12-4; abundance: .; d_gene: .; j_gene: TRBJ1-5; CDR3aa: CASSFSRDQPQHF; CDR3nt: TGTGCCAGCAGTTTTTCACGGGATCAGCCCCAGCATTTT
v_gene: TRBV30; abundance: .; d_gene: TRBD1; j_gene: TRBJ1-1; CDR3aa: CAWSPTPRGRNTEAFF; CDR3nt: TGTGCCTGGAGTCCTACGCCCAGGGGGCGGAACACTGAAGCTTTCTTT
v_gene: TRBV5-6; abundance: .; d_gene: .; j_gene: TRBJ1-3; CDR3aa: CASSLSGSSGNTIYF; CDR3nt: TGTGCCAGCAGCTTGAGTGGCAGCTCTGGAAACACCATATATTTT
v_gene: TRBV5-1; abundance: .; d_gene: TRBD1; j_gene: TRBJ1-6; CDR3aa: CASSSTRDRGGSPLHF; CDR3nt: TGCGCCAGCAGCTCCACCCGGGACAGGGGAGGTTCACCCCTCCACTTT
v_gene: TRBV4-3; abundance: .; d_gene: TRBD1; j_gene: TRBJ1-6; CDR3aa: CASSPGRTGTVGSYNSPLHF; CDR3nt: TGCGCCAGCAGCCCGGGAAGGACAGGGACCGTGGGATCCTATAATTCACCCCTCCACTTT
v_gene: TRBV29-1; abundance: .; d_gene: .; j_gene: TRBJ1-2; CDR3aa: CSVSPGSLSAYGYTF; CDR3nt: TGCAGCGTTTCGCCGGGGAGCCTGTCCGCCTATGGCTACACCTTC
v_gene: TRBV2; abundance: .; d_gene: .; j_gene: TRBJ2-1; CDR3aa: CASRGGLRNEQFF; CDR3nt: TGTGCCAGCAGGGGGGGTTTAAGGAATGAGCAGTTCTTC
v_gene: TRBV2; abundance: .; d_gene: .; j_gene: TRBJ1-5; CDR3aa: CASSEGPASNQPQHF; CDR3nt: TGTGCCAGCAGTGAGGGGCCGGCTAGCAATCAGCCCCAGCATTTT
v_gene: TRBV30; abundance: few; d_gene: .; j_gene: TRBJ1-1; CDR3aa: CAWSVGQLNTEAFF; CDR3nt: TGTGCCTGGAGTGTGGGGCAGCTGAACACTGAAGCTTTCTTT
v_gene: TRBV6-4; abundance: .; d_gene: TRBD2; j_gene: TRBJ2-6; CDR3aa: CASSPGEGGANVLTF; CDR3nt: TGTGCCAGCAGTCCGGGGGAGGGTGGGGCCAACGTCCTGACTTTC
v_gene: TRBV6-1; abundance: .; d_gene: TRBD1; j_gene: TRBJ2-7; CDR3aa: CASSEPYRGTYEQYF; CDR3nt: TGTGCCAGCAGTGAACCTTACAGGGGGACCTACGAGCAGTACTTC
v_gene: TRBV6-1; abundance: .; d_gene: .; j_gene: TRBJ1-1; CDR3aa: CASSDEKRKNTEAFF; CDR3nt: TGTGCCAGCAGTGACGAGAAGAGGAAGAACACTGAAGCTTTCTTT
v_gene: TRBV3-1/TRBV3-2; abundance: .; d_gene: TRBD2; j_gene: TRBJ2-5; CDR3aa: CASRAGTHASGGDPQETQYF; CDR3nt: TGTGCCAGCCGCGCCGGAACCCACGCTAGCGGGGGCGACCCACAAGAGACCCAGTACTTC